The present T cell receptor beta chain was sequenced within a study of glioma-infiltrating T cells. The study, taken as a whole, reports: Non-neoplastic patients had below-expected tissue-blood divergence, while all gliomas exceeded expectation. Only very few CDR3 sequences appeared in both tissue and blood.

The CDR3 is 16 residues long. Trimming removed 2 bases from V and 5 bases from J, with 19 bases in between. CDR1 and CDR2 (germline): DFQATT, SNEGSKA (reference sequence). This clonotype was seen many times. What it binds is not known. Amplification of TCR alpha and beta CDR3 regions from RNA used iRepertoire nested multiplex PCR. For one-step reverse transcription and amplification, 100-400 ng of tissue mRNA or PBMC total RNA was used. TCRdb analysed the multiplex PCR reads with MiXCR anew, one entry per CDR3 protein. This table has about 190,000 distinct CDR3 sequences, 30% to 40% appearing once. The material sequenced was glioma tissue, nonneoplastic brain tissue, or PBMCs (not recorded which). The sequence was collected from a human donor with low-grade glioma or glioblastoma, undergoing nonglioma brain surgery, or in good health (not recorded which). The rearrangement uses TRBV20-1 and TRBJ2-1; D could derive from TRBD1 or TRBD2 (5 bases each). The CDR3 DNA reads TGCAGTGCTAGACGTTTGGGAGTAGGACACGACAATGAGCAGTTCTTC. It encodes CSARRLGVGHDNEQFF.